One sample yielded the 13 T cell receptor beta chains listed below, sequenced in a study of beta chain features in type 1 diabetes. Sequenced material consisted of expressed TCRB transcripts (all of the isolated RNA was reverse transcribed). Using immunoSEQ multiplex PCR, the repertoire was profiled, and TCRdb retains in-frame clones only, with some absent. The top ten clones hold approximately 0.99% of a sample with under 300,000 clones, approximately 8.1% of them seen once. The specimen sequenced was central memory CD4+ T cells from blood. The receptors derive from a young woman in good health.

J is TRBJ2-5 and V is TRBV28; D not certain. Germline lookup yields CDR1 MDHEN and CDR2 SYDVKM. The CDR3 sequence is 14 residues long. V was cut by 2 bases and J by 1 base, with 8 bases left in between. CDR3 amino acids: CASSLLQVQETQYF. For the CDR3, the DNA is TGTGCCAGCAGTTTACTCCAGGTCCAAGAGACCCAGTACTTC.

V is TRBV7-3 and J is TRBJ2-1; D is possibly TRBD2 (6 bases). This CDR3 has 15 residues. Deletions cut 5 bases from V and 0 bases from J, with 11 bases between. Germline CDR1 is SGHTA and CDR2 is FQGTGA. The DNA of the CDR3 is TGTGCCAGCAGCCGGACTAAGAGCTCCTACAATGAGCAGTTCTTC. As protein: CASSRTKSSYNEQFF.

Only a few counts were recorded for this clone. The chain has TRBV2 and TRBJ1-6; the match to TRBD1 covers 9 bases. The V and J ends lost 6 bases and 9 bases, in that order; junction bases with no gene match: 9. Germline values: CDR1 SNHLY, CDR2 FYNNEI. This CDR3 is built from 15 residues. The CDR3 sequence is CASRSERDRVSPLHF. The CDR3 DNA reads TGTGCCAGCAGATCCGAGCGGGACAGGGTTTCACCCCTCCACTTT.

The genes are TRBV4-1 and TRBJ2-7; perhaps TRBD1 as D (6 bases). Germline V CDR1 and CDR2: MGHRA, YSYEKL. The V end lost 0 bases, the J end lost 1 base, and 10 bases lay between the germline ends. CDR3 size: 15 residues. The CDR3 DNA follows: TGCGCCAGCAGCCAAGATCCAACAGGGTCCTACGAGCAGTACTTC. Protein product: CASSQDPTGSYEQYF.

This clone was counted between two and nine times. V usage is TRBV7-2 and J usage is TRBJ2-1; 8 nucleotides align to TRBD1. The V and J ends lost 4 bases and 9 bases, in that order; junction bases with no gene match: 11. The germline CDR1 and CDR2 sequences are SGHTA and FQGNSA. The CDR3 totals 15 residues. The CDR3 sequence is CASSSDRVQTGEQFF. DNA of the CDR3: TGTGCCAGCAGCTCGGACAGGGTGCAAACGGGTGAGCAGTTCTTC.

The genes are TRBV5-4 and TRBJ1-2; D perhaps matches TRBD1 (5 bases). Germline V gene lookup returns CDR1 SGHNT and CDR2 YYREEE (reference sequence). This CDR3 region has 16 residues. Trimming took 1 base from V and 4 from J, leaving 17 bases between them. The CDR3 DNA reads TGTGCCAGCAGCTTGCGGCAAGGGGTGAGGTCCTATGGCTACACCTTC. This gives the protein CASSLRQGVRSYGYTF. The full variable domain, its missing parts supplied by reference TRBV5-4 and TRBJ1-2, is ETGVTQSPTHLIKTRGQQVTLRCSSQSGHNTVSWYQQALGQGPQFIFQYYREEENGRGNFPPRFSGLQFPNYSSELNVNALELDDSALYLCASSLRQGVRSYGYTFGSGTRLTVV.

CDR3 sequence: CAWSPRQGARNQPQHF. The CDR3 bases are TGTGCCTGGAGTCCTAGACAGGGGGCCAGAAATCAGCCCCAGCATTTT. The chain has TRBV30 and TRBJ1-5; 10 bases are a match to TRBD1. The CDR3 consists of 16 residues. Germline CDR1 GTSNPN, CDR2 SVGIG (reference sequence). The V segment lost 2 bases and the J segment 4 bases; nucleotides outside the gene matches: 8.

Only a few counts were recorded for this clone. The chain joins TRBV29-1 to TRBJ2-3; D unresolved. This CDR3 contains 13 residues. Germline V CDR1 and CDR2: SQVTM, ANQGSEA. Trimming took 8 bases from V and 3 from J, leaving 15 bases between them. CDR3 residues: CSFSLQKTDTQYF. Written as DNA, the CDR3 is TGCAGCTTCTCCTTACAAAAAACAGATACGCAGTATTTT.

This clone was found a few times. This rearrangement joins TRBV29-1 to TRBJ2-1; weak D call: TRBD1 (5 bases). CDR3 length: 11 residues. From germline, CDR1 is SQVTM and CDR2 ANQGSEA. Trimming removed 4 bases from V and 4 bases from J, with 5 bases in between. The CDR3 protein is CSVAGYNEQFF. Here the CDR3 DNA reads TGCAGCGTTGCAGGGTACAATGAGCAGTTCTTC.

Here the CDR3 reads CASSRGRDRDTEAFF. The CDR3 nucleotides are TGTGCCAGCAGCCGAGGCCGGGACAGGGACACTGAAGCTTTCTTT. J is TRBJ1-1 and V is TRBV7-9, with TRBD1 matching 9 bases. The CDR3 contains 15 residues. The germline V gene encodes CDR1 SEHNR and CDR2 FQNEAQ (reference sequence). J was trimmed by 3 bases and V by 5 bases; bases with no gene match: 7.

This clone was detected only a few times. The chain uses TRBV28 and TRBJ2-1; either TRBD1 or TRBD2 may supply D (6 bases each). Trimming cost V 7 bases and J 1 base, with 20 bases left between them. CDR1 and CDR2 from the germline V gene are MDHEN and SYDVKM. The CDR3 has 17 residues. The CDR3 DNA reads as TGTGCCAGCAAATCTAAGGGGGGCCAGGGGTCCTACAATGAGCAGTTCTTC. It translates to CASKSKGGQGSYNEQFF.

This clone showed up many times. The chain recombines TRBV19 with TRBJ2-1; the match to TRBD1 covers 10 bases. The CDR3 sequence is 15 residues long. V lost 5 bases and J lost 7; bases outside the gene matches: 8. Germline lookup yields CDR1 LNHDA and CDR2 SQIVND (reference sequence). The CDR3 DNA reads as TGTGCCAGTAGTCCTCAGACAGGGGGCTGGAATGAGCAGTTCTTC. Its translation is CASSPQTGGWNEQFF. Variable domain in full (rest from reference TRBV19 and TRBJ2-1): DGGITQSPKYLFRKEGQNVTLSCEQNLNHDAMYWYRQDPGQGLRLIYYSQIVNDFQKGDIAEGYSVSREKKESFPLTVTSAQKNPTAFYLCASSPQTGGWNEQFFGPGTRLTVL.

The chain joins TRBV7-2 to TRBJ2-7; D is unclear. The CDR3 consists of 12 residues. Trimming cost V 5 bases and J 5 bases, with 10 bases left between them. Germline V gene data show CDR1 as SGHTA and CDR2 as FQGNSA. CDR3 nucleotide sequence: TGTGCCAGCAGCCCCAGTGGACACGAGCAGTACTTC. Its protein is CASSPSGHEQYF.